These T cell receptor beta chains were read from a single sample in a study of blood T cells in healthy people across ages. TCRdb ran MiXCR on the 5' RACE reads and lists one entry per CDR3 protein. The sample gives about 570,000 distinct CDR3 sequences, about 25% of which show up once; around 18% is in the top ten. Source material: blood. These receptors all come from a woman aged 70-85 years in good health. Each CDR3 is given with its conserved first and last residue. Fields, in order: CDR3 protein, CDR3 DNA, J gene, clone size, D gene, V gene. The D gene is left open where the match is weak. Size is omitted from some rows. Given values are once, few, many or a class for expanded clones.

CASSPSAVGNEQFF,TGCGCCAGCAGCCCATCAGCCGTCGGAAATGAGCAGTTCTTC,TRBJ2-1,few,.,TRBV5-1
CASRANRPFYEQYF,TGTGCCAGCAGGGCAAACAGGCCCTTCTACGAGCAGTACTTC,TRBJ2-7,few,.,TRBV5-6
CASSHWGGGRETQYF,TGTGCCAGCAGTCACTGGGGGGGCGGGAGAGAGACCCAGTACTTC,TRBJ2-5,many,.,TRBV6-2/TRBV6-3
CASTWDRANTEAFF,TGTGCCAGCACCTGGGACAGGGCGAACACTGAAGCTTTCTTT,TRBJ1-1,few,TRBD1,TRBV12-3/TRBV12-4
CASSQRTGNSPLHF,TGTGCCAGCAGTCAACGGACTGGCAATTCACCCCTCCACTTT,TRBJ1-6,few,.,TRBV6-6
CASSLGTSSYNEQYF,TGCGCCAGCAGCTTGGGGACTAGCAGTTATAATGAGCAGTACTTC,TRBJ2-7,few,TRBD2,TRBV5-1
CASSQEPREWGYNEQFF,TGCGCCAGCAGCCAAGAACCCAGGGAATGGGGGTACAATGAGCAGTTCTTC,TRBJ2-1,.,.,TRBV4-3
CASSRQGQGGYTF,TGTGCCAGCTCACGACAGGGGCAGGGTGGCTACACCTTC,TRBJ1-2,.,TRBD1,TRBV27
CSVLTGSSNLPQHF,TGCAGCGTCTTGACAGGGAGCAGCAATCTGCCCCAGCATTTT,TRBJ1-5,.,TRBD1,TRBV29-1
CASSPRGGGDTQYF,TGTGCCAGCAGCCCTCGAGGAGGGGGGGATACGCAGTATTTT,TRBJ2-3,.,.,TRBV7-8
CSARDRVKGRGGREQFF,TGCAGTGCTAGAGATAGGGTAAAGGGGCGGGGGGGCAGGGAGCAGTTCTTC,TRBJ2-1,.,TRBD2,TRBV20-1
CASSFTGGRLGTDTQYF,TGTGCCAGCAGCTTCACGGGGGGGCGTTTGGGCACAGATACGCAGTATTTT,TRBJ2-3,.,TRBD2,TRBV7-8
CSARGQGVNEQYF,TGCAGTGCTAGGGGCCAGGGAGTCAACGAGCAGTACTTC,TRBJ2-7,.,.,TRBV20-1
CASRWGLGPHEQFF,TGTGCATCCCGGTGGGGACTCGGGCCCCATGAGCAGTTCTTC,TRBJ2-1,.,.,TRBV7-2
CASSYSIVGGENEQFF,TGTGCCAGCAGTTACAGTATTGTGGGGGGGGAAAATGAGCAGTTCTTC,TRBJ2-1,.,TRBD2,TRBV6-5
CASSPTGTVSSYGYTF,TGTGCCAGCAGCCCTACCGGGACAGTTTCGTCTTATGGCTACACCTTC,TRBJ1-2,.,TRBD1,TRBV11-2
CASSLLGRPFQQYF,TGTGCCAGCAGTTTATTGGGGCGCCCGTTCCAGCAGTATTTT,TRBJ2-3,.,.,TRBV27